These 27 T cell receptor beta chains came from one sample sequenced in a study of human thymus T cells. The assay was immunoSEQ multiplex PCR, and TCRdb's table has in-frame clones only and misses some. This table has about 60,000 clones, 94% appearing once. Sample: blood. These receptors were taken from a boy younger than two with a congenital heart defect but otherwise immunologically healthy.

The chain carries TRBV2 and TRBJ2-5, with a tentative D call TRBD1 (6 bases). The germline gives CDR1 SNHLY, CDR2 FYNNEI. Trimming pared 8 bases from V and 2 bases from J, leaving 15 bases between. This CDR3 comprises 14 residues. The CDR3 here is CASGPGHIQETQYF. CDR3 bases: TGTGCCAGCGGGCCGGGACACATACAAGAGACCCAGTACTTC.

This chain links TRBV4-2 with TRBJ2-5, with D perhaps matching TRBD1 or TRBD2 (6 bases each). This CDR3 region has 18 residues. Deletions cut 0 bases from V and 5 bases from J, with 22 bases between. From germline, CDR1 is LGHNA and CDR2 YNFKEQ. In nucleotides, the CDR3 is TGTGCCAGCAGCCAAGAAAAGGGTCTGAGGGGGGCCCGGGAGACCCAGTACTTC. Translating it yields CASSQEKGLRGARETQYF.

The gene calls are TRBV6-1 and TRBJ2-5; 7 bases line up with TRBD2. The CDR3 runs 14 residues. Germline lookup yields CDR1 MNHNS and CDR2 SASEGT. V lost 3 bases and J lost 4; bases outside the gene matches: 5. CDR3 DNA: TGTGCCAGCAGTGAGAGGGAGGGTGTAGAGACCCAGTACTTC. Translated, it gives CASSEREGVETQYF.

This clone was seen more than once but under ten times. The chain recombines TRBV9 with TRBJ1-6; unclear D gene. Germline lookup yields CDR1 SGDLS and CDR2 YYNGEE. The CDR3 is 14 residues long. V was cut by 4 bases and J by 7 bases, with 12 bases left in between. The CDR3 reads CASSPGRLNSPLHF. CDR3 DNA: TGTGCCAGCAGCCCCGGACGTCTAAATTCACCCCTCCACTTT.

The CDR3 protein is CASSLANWDTEAFF. CDR3 nucleotides: TGTGCCAGCAGCTTAGCGAATTGGGACACTGAAGCTTTCTTT. This chain links TRBV5-5 with TRBJ1-1; no clear D. Germline CDR1 is SGHKS and CDR2 is YYEKEE (reference sequence). V lost 2 bases and J 3 bases, leaving 11 bases between the germline ends. CDR3 length: 14 residues.

The chain recombines TRBV6-5 with TRBJ1-5; D remains ambiguous. Germline V gene data show CDR1 as MNHEY and CDR2 as SVGAGI. V lost 2 bases and J 3 bases, leaving 11 bases between the germline ends. There are 15 residues in the CDR3. The CDR3 loop is CASSYGQSYNQPQHF. DNA of the CDR3: TGTGCCAGCAGTTACGGGCAGTCCTACAATCAGCCCCAGCATTTT.

J is TRBJ1-1 and V is TRBV7-9; D gene uncertain. V lost 2 bases and J 0 bases, leaving 7 bases between the germline ends. Germline V gene sequence: CDR1 SEHNR, CDR2 FQNEAQ (reference sequence). CDR3 length: 14 residues. The CDR3 DNA sequence: TGTGCCAGCAGCTTACACGGAATGAACACTGAAGCTTTCTTT. Its translation is CASSLHGMNTEAFF.

The CDR3 region has the DNA TGTGCCAGCAGCCTCGCTAGCGGGAGGGAGACCCAGTACTTC. As protein: CASSLASGRETQYF. The gene calls are TRBV7-2 and TRBJ2-5; 11 bases fit TRBD2. V lost 5 bases and J lost 5; bases outside the gene matches: 4. The germline V gene encodes CDR1 SGHTA and CDR2 FQGNSA. The CDR3 has 14 residues.

This chain uses TRBV28 with TRBJ1-5, with TRBD1 identical over 9 bases. With V trimmed by 1 base and J by 3 bases, 4 bases remained unmatched. Germline CDR1 reads MDHEN; CDR2 reads SYDVKM. The CDR3 extends over 16 amino acids. The CDR3 DNA reads as TGTGCCAGCAGTTTATCTTGGGACAGGGCCAATCAGCCCCAGCATTTT. Protein: CASSLSWDRANQPQHF.

The chain has TRBV5-1 and TRBJ2-7, with TRBD2 as a possible D gene (7 bases). V shed 4 bases and J shed 0 bases, with 14 bases lying between them. The CDR3 totals 15 residues. Germline lookup yields CDR1 SGHRS and CDR2 YFSETQ. CDR3: CASSRGGDPSYEQYF. The CDR3 DNA is TGCGCCAGCAGCCGAGGGGGGGATCCCTCCTACGAGCAGTACTTC.

This rearrangement joins TRBV7-2 to TRBJ2-4; TRBD2 matches 10 bases. Germline CDR1 reads SGHTA; CDR2 reads FQGNSA. The CDR3 loop spans 17 amino acids. With 5 bases clipped from V and 3 bases from J, the junction kept 10 bases outside the gene matches. The DNA of the CDR3 is TGTGCCAGCAGCGGTAGCGGGAGGCCTGGCGGCAAAAACATTCAGTACTTC. Its translation: CASSGSGRPGGKNIQYF.

The V gene is TRBV5-1, the J gene TRBJ2-1, with 12 bases that match TRBD1. V dropped 4 bases and J dropped 4; count of bases not matched to a gene: 6. The CDR3 loop spans 16 amino acids. Looked up from germline, CDR1 is SGHRS and CDR2 is YFSETQ. The CDR3: CASSTGTGGAYNEQFF. CDR3 nucleotides: TGCGCCAGCAGCACCGGGACAGGGGGCGCGTACAATGAGCAGTTCTTC.

The chain has TRBV19 and TRBJ1-1; D unresolved. The V end lost 1 base, the J end lost 1 base, and 4 bases lay between the germline ends. Germline lookup yields CDR1 LNHDA and CDR2 SQIVND (reference sequence). This CDR3 contains 13 residues. CDR3: CASSIGGNTEAFF. The CDR3 DNA follows: TGTGCCAGTAGTATAGGGGGGAACACTGAAGCTTTCTTT. Together with reference TRBV19 and TRBJ1-1, the CDR3 gives the full variable domain: DGGITQSPKYLFRKEGQNVTLSCEQNLNHDAMYWYRQDPGQGLRLIYYSQIVNDFQKGDIAEGYSVSREKKESFPLTVTSAQKNPTAFYLCASSIGGNTEAFFGQGTRLTVV.

The rearrangement uses TRBV27 and TRBJ2-5; weak D call: TRBD2 (5 bases). Germline values: CDR1 MNHEY, CDR2 SMNVEV (reference sequence). V lost 2 bases and J 4 bases, leaving 17 bases between the germline ends. The CDR3 is 16 amino acids. CDR3 loop: CASSLTLALVGETQYF. DNA for the CDR3: TGTGCCAGCAGTTTAACCCTAGCTTTAGTCGGAGAGACCCAGTACTTC.

The chain is built from TRBV10-3 and TRBJ1-3; D gene unclear. The V gene lost 2 bases and the J gene lost 0 bases, with 8 bases spanning the gap. The CDR3 is made up of 15 amino acids. The germline gives CDR1 ENHRY, CDR2 SYGVKD. CDR3 in DNA: TGTGCCATCAGTGAGGTATACAACTCTGGAAACACCATATATTTT. Its protein product is CAISEVYNSGNTIYF.

The chain has TRBV9 and TRBJ2-1; 9 bases are shared with TRBD1. Germline trimming cut 4 bases from V and 2 bases from J; bases unmatched to any gene: 7. CDR1 and CDR2 (germline): SGDLS, YYNGEE. The CDR3 is made up of 16 amino acids. CDR3 in amino acids: CASSPRDRVPYNEQFF. CDR3 nucleotide sequence: TGTGCCAGCAGCCCCCGGGACAGGGTACCCTACAATGAGCAGTTCTTC.

The V and J genes are TRBV28 and TRBJ1-1, with 9 bases fitting TRBD1. Per the germline V gene, CDR1 is MDHEN and CDR2 is SYDVKM. The CDR3 extends over 13 amino acids. V gave up 5 bases and J gave up 5 bases; unmatched junction bases: 3. CDR3 DNA sequence: TGTGCCAGCAGTCCGACAGGGGGAACTGAAGCTTTCTTT. It encodes CASSPTGGTEAFF. The whole variable domain, remainder taken from reference TRBV28 and TRBJ1-1, is DVKVTQSSRYLVKRTGEKVFLECVQDMDHENMFWYRQDPGLGLRLIYFSYDVKMKEKGDIPEGYSVSREKKERFSLILESASTNQTSMYLCASSPTGGTEAFFGQGTRLTVV.

The chain joins TRBV11-3 to TRBJ1-2; D unresolved. The CDR3 covers 13 residues. Germline values: CDR1 SGHNT, CDR2 YENEEA. V lost 3 bases, J lost 5 bases, and 10 bases lay in between. The CDR3 is CASSLVQSYGYTF. The CDR3 DNA is TGTGCCAGCAGCTTGGTACAGAGTTATGGCTACACCTTC.

The chain uses TRBV7-2 and TRBJ2-5; 14 bases line up with TRBD2. The V gene end was trimmed by 5 bases and the J gene end by 4 bases; junction bases not matched to a gene: 6. CDR1 is SGHTA and CDR2 is FQGNSA in the germline V gene. The CDR3 contains 16 residues. CDR3 DNA sequence: TGTGCCAGCAGCCTCAGGACTAGCGGGGGGAGAGAGACCCAGTACTTC. Amino acid sequence: CASSLRTSGGRETQYF.

This chain joins TRBV9 and TRBJ2-2; D call uncertain. Trimming shortened V by 0 bases and J by 5 bases, and 8 bases separated the two germline ends. The germline V gene has CDR1 SGDLS and CDR2 YYNGEE. The CDR3 has 14 residues. Here the CDR3 reads CASSVGPTTGELFF. Here the CDR3 DNA reads TGTGCCAGCAGCGTAGGTCCCACTACCGGGGAGCTGTTTTTT.

The chain recombines TRBV19 with TRBJ1-2, with 7 bases matching TRBD1. Losses at the gene ends were 3 bases for V and 6 bases for J; bases not matched to a gene: 1. The germline V gene has CDR1 LNHDA and CDR2 SQIVND (reference sequence). This CDR3 is built from 12 residues. The CDR3 coding sequence is TGTGCCAGTAGTATGACAGGGCATGGCTACACCTTC. It translates to CASSMTGHGYTF.

The rearrangement joins TRBV2 to TRBJ1-6; possibly TRBD1 for D (5 bases). Trimming cost V 4 bases and J 7 bases, with 8 bases left between them. Germline CDR1 is SNHLY and CDR2 is FYNNEI. The CDR3 covers 13 residues. The CDR3 coding sequence is TGTGCCAGCAGTGGGGCAGGGAATTCACCCCTCCACTTT. Its protein is CASSGAGNSPLHF.

The chain couples TRBV2 to TRBJ2-7, with TRBD2 matching 8 bases. Trimming at V came to 4 bases and at J to 2 bases, leaving 4 bases not matched to a gene. There are 14 residues in the CDR3. Per germline, CDR1 SNHLY and CDR2 FYNNEI. CDR3 DNA sequence: TGTGCCAGCAGTGTGCGGGGGGCGACCTACGAGCAGTACTTC. Translating it yields CASSVRGATYEQYF.

The J gene is TRBJ1-2, the V gene TRBV30; D remains ambiguous. Germline CDR1 is GTSNPN and CDR2 is SVGIG (reference sequence). The ends were cut back, 2 bases at V and 5 bases at J, with 6 bases in the middle. This CDR3 is 11 amino acids long. Here the CDR3 DNA reads TGTGCCTGGAGTCGGGCTTATGGCTACACCTTC. Its translation: CAWSRAYGYTF.

Here the CDR3 DNA reads TGTGCCAGTACGGGGGTAGGGTCTGGTGGCTCCTACAATGAGCAGTTCTTC. Amino acids: CASTGVGSGGSYNEQFF. The J gene is TRBJ2-1, the V gene TRBV19; possible D gene TRBD2, 6 bases. The germline gives CDR1 LNHDA, CDR2 SQIVND (reference sequence). The CDR3 totals 17 residues. With 7 bases removed from V and 0 bases from J, the gap between germline ends came to 19 bases. The whole variable domain, remainder taken from reference TRBV19 and TRBJ2-1, is DGGITQSPKYLFRKEGQNVTLSCEQNLNHDAMYWYRQDPGQGLRLIYYSQIVNDFQKGDIAEGYSVSREKKESFPLTVTSAQKNPTAFYLCASTGVGSGGSYNEQFFGPGTRLTVL.

V is TRBV7-9 and J is TRBJ2-7; possibly TRBD1 or TRBD2 for D (5 bases each). Trimming took 5 bases from V and 5 from J, leaving 19 bases between them. The CDR3 has 15 residues. Germline CDR1 is SEHNR and CDR2 is FQNEAQ (reference sequence). This chain's CDR3 is CASSPRGPSRHEQYF. The DNA for the CDR3 is TGTGCCAGCAGCCCGAGGGGACCCTCCAGGCACGAGCAGTACTTC.

This clone appeared once. V and J are TRBV28 and TRBJ1-5; D gene ambiguous. V was clipped by 7 bases and J by 0 bases, with 13 bases between them. Germline V lookup: CDR1 MDHEN, CDR2 SYDVKM. This CDR3 is 15 amino acids long. The CDR3: CASIAWEGSNQPQHF. CDR3 in DNA: TGTGCCAGCATCGCTTGGGAAGGTAGCAATCAGCCCCAGCATTTT.